This is a list of T cell receptor beta chains from one sample in a study of radiotherapy plus CTLA-4 blockade in lung cancer. Some clones are missing from TCRdb's copy, which holds only in-frame ones; the method was immunoSEQ multiplex PCR. The table shows more than 90,000 clones, with almost 90% occurring only once. The specimen was peripheral blood, collected from a patient treated with radiotherapy plus ipilimumab. The receptors were sampled from a human donor with non-small cell lung cancer that progressed on radiotherapy plus ipilimumab. Each CDR3 is given with its conserved first and last residue. The D gene is left open where the match is weak. Size is stated for part of the rows, as once, few or many counts, or as a class when the clone is expanded.

d_gene,abundance,j_gene,v_gene,len,CDR3nt,CDR3aa
TRBD2,once,TRBJ2-7,TRBV5-6,16,TGTGCCAGCAGCTTGGCCCCCGGGGGACTAACCTACGAGCAGTACTTC,CASSLAPGGLTYEQYF
.,.,TRBJ1-2,TRBV5-1,14,TGCGCCAGCAGAGAAATTGGACCCAACGTTGGCTACACCTTC,CASREIGPNVGYTF
.,.,TRBJ2-3,TRBV7-3,13,TGTGCCAGCAGCTTAAATAGCGCAGATACGCAGTATTTT,CASSLNSADTQYF
TRBD1,.,TRBJ2-5,TRBV5-5,15,TGTGCCAGCAGCTCCCAGACAGGGCGAGAAGGGACCCAGTACTTC,CASSSQTGREGTQYF
TRBD1,.,TRBJ1-1,TRBV6-5,14,TGTGCCAGCACCCGAGAAGGACAGGCAGACGAAGCTTTCTTT,CASTREGQADEAFF
.,few,TRBJ2-1,TRBV15,16,TGTGCCACCAGCAGAGATATGGCCCGAGTAGACAATGAGCAGTTCTTC,CATSRDMARVDNEQFF
TRBD1,.,TRBJ1-2,TRBV6-5,15,TGTGCCAGCAGTCCCCGGACAGGGCATCTGGATGGCTACACCTTC,CASSPRTGHLDGYTF
TRBD2,.,TRBJ2-6,TRBV5-1,15,TGCGCCAGCAGCTTTGGGGGACTAGGGGCCAACGTCCTGACTTTC,CASSFGGLGANVLTF
.,few,TRBJ2-7,TRBV5-6,11,TGTGCCAGCAGCTTGGACTACGAGCAGTACTTC,CASSLDYEQYF
TRBD1,once,TRBJ1-2,TRBV9,15,TGTGCCAGCAGCGTAGAGGGACAGGGAGCCCGGGGCTACACCTTC,CASSVEGQGARGYTF
.,.,TRBJ2-5,TRBV7-6,14,TGTGCCAGCAGCTTAGTCCGTGGACAAGAGACCCAGTACTTC,CASSLVRGQETQYF
TRBD2,.,TRBJ2-5,TRBV5-1,16,TGCGCCAGCAGCCCTTGGACTAGCGGGAGAGGTGGGCCCCAGTACTTC,CASSPWTSGRGGPQYF
.,once,TRBJ2-5,TRBV12-5,13,TGTGCTAGTGGCTCGGCTGGACGGGAGACCCAGTACTTC,CASGSAGRETQYF
.,once,TRBJ1-1,TRBV2,14,TGTGCCAGCACACTCTTGGGGTTGGGCACTGAAGCTTTCTTT,CASTLLGLGTEAFF
TRBD1,.,TRBJ2-2,TRBV9,15,TGTGCCAGCAGCGAGACAGGGAAAAACCCCGGGGAGCTGTTTTTT,CASSETGKNPGELFF
TRBD2,.,TRBJ2-7,TRBV29-1,13,TGCAGCGTTGAAGTGACTAGCTTCAACGAGCAGTACTTC,CSVEVTSFNEQYF
.,.,TRBJ2-7,TRBV9,13,TGTGCCAGCAGCGCTCCTAGCGCCGACGAGCAGTACTTC,CASSAPSADEQYF
.,.,TRBJ2-3,TRBV19,14,TGTGCCAGTAGTACACAATATGACTCGGGGACGCAGTATTTT,CASSTQYDSGTQYF
.,.,TRBJ1-1,TRBV7-2,15,TGTGCCAGCAGCCCTCAACCCCAAGCTAACACTGAAGCTTTCTTT,CASSPQPQANTEAFF
TRBD1,.,TRBJ1-4,TRBV27,15,TGTGCCAGCAGTTTAACCCCGACAGGGGCTGAAAAACTGTTTTTT,CASSLTPTGAEKLFF
.,.,TRBJ1-2,TRBV2,13,TGTGCCAGCAGTGAGGCTGGGGTGGATGGCTACACCTTC,CASSEAGVDGYTF
TRBD1,.,TRBJ1-6,TRBV6-1,15,TGTGCCAGCAGTGAAGGGCCGCGACAGGGCGGACCCCTCCACTTT,CASSEGPRQGGPLHF
.,.,TRBJ2-7,TRBV19,13,TGTGCCTCACGAAGTTCTCCGTCCTACGAGCAGTACTTC,CASRSSPSYEQYF
.,once,TRBJ2-5,TRBV6-5,13,TGTGCCAGCAACGCGGATTGGGAGGAGACCCAGTACTTC,CASNADWEETQYF
.,.,TRBJ1-5,TRBV30,13,TGTGCCTGGAGCGAACAGGGAAAGCAGCCCCAGCATTTT,CAWSEQGKQPQHF
TRBD2,.,TRBJ2-7,TRBV15,15,TGTGCCACCAGCCCAAACCGAGCGGGAGAATCCGAGCAGTACTTC,CATSPNRAGESEQYF
.,.,TRBJ2-5,TRBV6-6,15,TGTGCCAGCAGTTACTCGGGGCAGGCCCAAGAGACCCAGTACTTC,CASSYSGQAQETQYF
.,.,TRBJ2-6,TRBV27,19,TGTGCCAGCAGGGTTTGGGGGGCGGCCAGTCCCTCTGGGGCCAACGTCCTGACTTTC,CASRVWGAASPSGANVLTF
.,.,TRBJ1-3,TRBV6-1,15,TGTGCCAGCACTGGCCGGGGGACCTCTGGAAACACCATATATTTT,CASTGRGTSGNTIYF
TRBD1,.,TRBJ2-2,TRBV6-5,16,TGTGCCAGCAGTTACACCGGACAGGGCGGCACCGGGGAGCTGTTTTTT,CASSYTGQGGTGELFF
.,.,TRBJ2-3,TRBV11-2,18,TGTGCCAGCAGCTTAACCGGGGGTAGCGGACTCCCGCGGGGTACGCAGTATTTT,CASSLTGGSGLPRGTQYF
.,.,TRBJ2-7,TRBV14,15,TGTGCCAGCAGCCAAGATCTCGACAGGACCGGCGAGCAGTACTTC,CASSQDLDRTGEQYF
.,.,TRBJ2-7,TRBV5-6,11,TGTGCAAGCAGCTTGGACGGGGCCCTCTTTTTC,CASSLDGALFF
.,.,TRBJ1-1,TRBV7-9,11,TGTGCCAGCAGCCTAGGCTCTGAAGCTTTCTTT,CASSLGSEAFF
.,.,TRBJ2-2,TRBV19,16,TGTGCCAGTAGTTTGTCTCCGGACACTGGCACCGGGGAGCTGTTTTTT,CASSLSPDTGTGELFF
.,.,TRBJ2-7,TRBV6-1,12,TGTGCCAGCCGGACGGGATCCTACGAGCAGTACTTC,CASRTGSYEQYF